The 7 T cell receptor beta chains below all came from one sample that was sequenced in a study of shared clonotypes between healthy human individuals (dated by TCRdb to the early 2020s). The library relied on the immunoSEQ multiplex PCR assay. The source is immuneACCESS, and TCRdb retained only in-frame sequences with V and J called. Part of the clones is not carried over; for the studies checked, unresolved V genes explain less than half of this, and the remainder is unexplained. The sample has fewer than 650,000 clones on record, about 80% of them singletons. The ten largest clones capture approximately 12% of the sample. Input material: PBMCs. All receptors derive from a woman between 35 and 50 years old in good health. Some clones in this sample may be carry-over from other donors' samples.

V gene TRBV28 combines with J gene TRBJ2-2, with 9 bases that match TRBD2. The V segment lost 6 bases and the J segment 6 bases; nucleotides outside the gene matches: 5. CDR3 length equals 14 residues. Per germline, CDR1 MDHEN and CDR2 SYDVKM. The CDR3 region has the DNA TGTGCCAGCAGCCCTGGGACTAGCCCCGGGGAGCTGTTTTTT. This sequence encodes CASSPGTSPGELFF.

A word on this clone: At one end, the junction sequence differs from germline, possibly due to a read error. This sequence joins TRBV7-7 and TRBJ2-3, with D possibly TRBD1 on 5 matching bases. This CDR3 is 15 amino acids long. Germline CDR1 SSHAT, CDR2 FNYEAQ (reference sequence). The CDR3 sequence: CASSLGGARTDTQYF. CDR3 coding DNA: TGTGCTAGCAGTCTAGGTGGGGCCCGAACAGATACGCAGTATTTT.

CDR3 sequence: CASSFVTDTGELFF. CDR3 DNA sequence: TGTGCCAGCAGTTTCGTGACAGACACCGGGGAGCTGTTTTTT. The genes are TRBV27 and TRBJ2-2, with a weak D call TRBD1 (5 bases). Germline-derived CDR1 and CDR2 are MNHEY and SMNVEV (reference sequence). V was cut by 3 bases and J by 3 bases, with 8 bases left in between. This CDR3 contains 14 residues.

The chain links TRBV5-1 to TRBJ1-2; 9 nucleotides match TRBD1. Germline V gene sequence: CDR1 SGHRS, CDR2 YFSETQ. V shed 1 base and J 5 bases; nucleotides not matched to a gene: 3. CDR3 length: 14 amino acids. In DNA, the CDR3 is TGCGCCAGCAGCTTGAGTGACAGGGGGTATGGCTACACCTTC. Amino acid sequence: CASSLSDRGYGYTF. The full variable domain, rest sourced from reference TRBV5-1 and TRBJ1-2, is KAGVTQTPRYLIKTRGQQVTLSCSPISGHRSVSWYQQTPGQGLQFLFEYFSETQRNKGNFPGRFSGRQFSNSRSEMNVSTLELGDSALYLCASSLSDRGYGYTFGSGTRLTVV.

This clone is a singleton in its sample. J is TRBJ2-3 and V is TRBV7-9; no reliable D call. Germline-derived CDR1 and CDR2 are SEHNR and FQNEAQ (reference sequence). The CDR3 is made up of 15 amino acids. Trimming pared 0 bases from V and 0 bases from J, leaving 7 bases between. The CDR3 bases are TGTGCCAGCAGCTTAGCTTCGGGTAGCACAGATACGCAGTATTTT. Protein: CASSLASGSTDTQYF. The variable domain in full, completed from reference TRBV7-9 and TRBJ2-3, reads DTGVSQNPRHKITKRGQNVTFRCDPISEHNRLYWYRQTLGQGPEFLTYFQNEAQLEKSRLLSDRFSAERPKGSFSTLEIQRTEQGDSAMYLCASSLASGSTDTQYFGPGTRLTVL.

As regards this clone: This specimen includes other DNA sequences encoding the same CDR3. The rearrangement joins TRBV2 to TRBJ2-7, with D uncertain. Per germline, CDR1 SNHLY and CDR2 FYNNEI. V gave up 0 bases and J gave up 0 bases, with 0 bases separating them. This CDR3 has 12 residues. The CDR3 nucleotides read TGTGCCAGCAGTGAAGCCTCCTACGAGCAGTACTTC. Translation: CASSEASYEQYF. Full variable domain (missing parts from reference TRBV2 and TRBJ2-7): EPEVTQTPSHQVTQMGQEVILRCVPISNHLYFYWYRQILGQKVEFLVSFYNNEISEKSEIFDDQFSVERPDGSNFTLKIRSTKLEDSAMYFCASSEASYEQYFGPGTRLTVT.

As for this clone: In the same sample, other DNA sequences code for this CDR3. This rearrangement joins TRBV18 to TRBJ2-7, with 11 bases lining up with TRBD1. Germline trimming cut 2 bases from V and 2 bases from J; bases unmatched to any gene: 2. The CDR3 has 15 residues. In germline, CDR1 is KGHSH, CDR2 LQKENI. The DNA of the CDR3 is TGTGCCAGCTCACCAGGGACAGGGGGTCCCTACGAGCAGTACTTC. It codes for CASSPGTGGPYEQYF.